This entry describes one T cell receptor beta chain. The J segment lost 7 bases and the V segment lost 4 bases, leaving 7 bases of the junction unmatched. This CDR3 region has 14 residues. Germline loops: CDR1 SGHTA, CDR2 FQGTGA. The record originates from a study of CD8 T cells in Susac syndrome. An input of about 0.5 to 1 ug of RNA was subjected to reverse transcription using random hexamers. TCRdb reanalysed the immunoSEQ multiplex PCR reads using MiXCR and keeps one entry per CDR3 protein. The profile shows under 200,000 distinct CDR3 sequences, roughly 90% of them singletons. This sequence was found in a human donor with Susac syndrome. Material for sequencing was CD4+ T cells from PBMCs. The gene calls are TRBV7-3 and TRBJ1-2; TRBD1 aligns across 9 bases. The CDR3: CASSSGQGEGGYTF. The CDR3 DNA reads TGTGCCAGCAGCTCGGGACAGGGTGAGGGTGGCTACACCTTC.